One sample yielded the 18 T cell receptor beta chains listed below, sequenced in a study of T cells after yellow fever vaccination. TCRdb reprocessed the 5' RACE reads via MiXCR and lists one record per CDR3 protein. The sample includes some 500,000 distinct CDR3 sequences, roughly 14% of them seen just once. The sample here was PBMCs, taken on the day of the yellow fever booster vaccination. All receptors derive from a man aged 25-45 years who received the YFV17D yellow fever vaccine.

This chain connects TRBV18 to TRBJ2-2; no clear D gene. Trimming took off 4 bases at V and 0 bases at J, with 3 bases between the two ends. Germline CDR1 and CDR2: KGHSH and LQKENI. The CDR3 is 13 amino acids. The DNA for the CDR3 is TGTGCCAGCTCACGGCCGAACACCGGGGAGCTGTTTTTT. Translating it yields CASSRPNTGELFF. The variable domain in full, completed from reference TRBV18 and TRBJ2-2, reads NAGVMQNPRHLVRRRGQEARLRCSPMKGHSHVYWYRQLPEEGLKFMVYLQKENIIDESGMPKERFSAEFPKEGPSILRIQQVVRGDSAAYFCASSRPNTGELFFGEGSRLTVL.

The V and J genes are TRBV7-8 and TRBJ2-1; D is ambiguous. This CDR3 contains 13 residues. Trimming pared 5 bases from V and 3 bases from J, leaving 8 bases between. Per the germline V gene, CDR1 is SGHVS and CDR2 is FQNEAQ. The CDR3 sequence: CASSTIDYNEQFF. The CDR3 DNA reads TGTGCCAGCAGCACGATAGACTACAATGAGCAGTTCTTC.

The V call is TRBV5-4, the J call TRBJ2-5; the match to TRBD1 covers 8 bases. Germline trimming cut 3 bases from V and 5 bases from J; bases unmatched to any gene: 9. The CDR3 is 15 amino acids. Germline CDR1 SGHNT, CDR2 YYREEE (reference sequence). This CDR3 is CASSSTGDPGETQYF. For the CDR3, the DNA is TGTGCCAGCAGCTCGACAGGGGACCCCGGGGAGACCCAGTACTTC.

There are a few counts of this clonotype. The rearrangement links TRBV27 to TRBJ2-5; unclear D gene. Germline V lookup: CDR1 MNHEY, CDR2 SMNVEV (reference sequence). CDR3 length: 13 amino acids. With 2 bases removed from V and 2 bases from J, the gap between germline ends came to 6 bases. The CDR3 here is CASSLTLQETQYF. CDR3 sequence (DNA): TGTGCCAGCAGTTTAACCCTTCAAGAGACCCAGTACTTC.

At least ten counts were recorded for this clonotype. The chain links TRBV21-1 to TRBJ2-1. TRBV21-1 represents a pseudogene. CDR3 length: 10 amino acids. CDR3 residues: CASSKGGWFF. As DNA, the CDR3 is TGTGCCAGCAGCAAAGGCGGATGGTTCTTC.

The sample holds a few counts of this clonotype. V gene TRBV30 combines with J gene TRBJ2-5; D is tentatively TRBD1 or TRBD2 (5 bases each). The CDR3 is 13 residues long. From germline, CDR1 is GTSNPN and CDR2 SVGIG (reference sequence). Trimming removed 0 bases from V and 1 base from J, with 6 bases in between. DNA for the CDR3: TGTGCCTGGAGTGTAGGGACCCAAGAGACCCAGTACTTC. Its protein is CAWSVGTQETQYF.

V and J are TRBV29-1 and TRBJ2-4; the match to TRBD2 covers 14 bases. The CDR3 is 20 amino acids. V shed 2 bases and J 2 bases; nucleotides not matched to a gene: 14. Germline CDR1 reads SQVTM; CDR2 reads ANQGSEA. CDR3 nucleotides: TGCAGCGTTGAATGGGTGGGACTAGCGGGAGTGCTTGTGTCCAAAAACATTCAGTACTTC. Amino acid sequence: CSVEWVGLAGVLVSKNIQYF.

This clonotype was seen more than once but under ten times. This chain connects TRBV18 to TRBJ2-3, with 8 positions matching TRBD2. Germline V gene data show CDR1 as KGHSH and CDR2 as LQKENI. V was pared by 6 bases and J by 6 bases, with 17 bases of the junction left unmatched. The CDR3 runs to 17 residues. The CDR3 nucleotides read TGTGCCAGCTCGGCGACACTAGCGGTTGGAGGTGTGGATACGCAGTATTTT. Translating gives CASSATLAVGGVDTQYF.

This clonotype has a handful of counts. The J gene is TRBJ2-2, the V gene TRBV29-1; a weak D match, TRBD2 (6 bases). The V and J ends lost 4 bases and 2 bases respectively, with 11 bases between them. CDR3 length: 14 amino acids. CDR1 and CDR2 (germline): SQVTM, ANQGSEA. CDR3 loop: CSVGRAPNTGELFF. Written as DNA, the CDR3 is TGCAGCGTTGGGAGGGCCCCAAACACCGGGGAGCTGTTTTTT.

V and J are TRBV24-1 and TRBJ1-5; D remains unclear. This CDR3 is built from 15 residues. Germline values: CDR1 KGHDR, CDR2 SFDVKD. The V gene lost 0 bases and the J gene lost 2 bases, with 7 bases spanning the gap. The DNA of the CDR3 is TGTGCCACCAGTGATTTGTCGGAGGGCAATCAGCCCCAGCATTTT. Its protein is CATSDLSEGNQPQHF.

This clonotype has a count of ten or more. This chain connects TRBV7-9 to TRBJ2-7; 7 bases agree with TRBD1. The CDR3 loop spans 14 amino acids. Unmatched junction bases numbered 4, after V lost 3 bases and J lost 2 bases. The V gene's germline CDR1 is SEHNR and CDR2 FQNEAQ (reference sequence). The CDR3 region is CASSFGTATYEQYF. The CDR3 DNA follows: TGTGCCAGCAGCTTCGGGACAGCTACCTACGAGCAGTACTTC. The whole variable domain, filled in from reference TRBV7-9 and TRBJ2-7, reads DTGVSQNPRHKITKRGQNVTFRCDPISEHNRLYWYRQTLGQGPEFLTYFQNEAQLEKSRLLSDRFSAERPKGSFSTLEIQRTEQGDSAMYLCASSFGTATYEQYFGPGTRLTVT.

The chain carries TRBV10-3 and TRBJ1-5; TRBD1 might be the D (5 bases). This CDR3 spans 14 amino acids. The germline gives CDR1 ENHRY, CDR2 SYGVKD. The ends were cut back, 8 bases at V and 5 bases at J, with 16 bases in the middle. Here the CDR3 DNA reads TGTGCCATCGGGGCGGGGCTCGGGGATCAGCCCCAGCATTTT. It translates to CAIGAGLGDQPQHF.

The chain couples TRBV6-1 to TRBJ2-1, with 13 bases identical to TRBD2. There are 16 residues in the CDR3. Germline V gives CDR1 MNHNS, CDR2 SASEGT. J gave up 8 bases and V 6 bases, and 10 bases lay outside the gene matches. The CDR3 is CASRARTSGRRDEQFF. DNA of the CDR3: TGTGCCAGCAGGGCCAGGACTAGCGGGAGACGGGATGAGCAGTTCTTC.

This clonotype was observed a few times. The chain recombines TRBV15 with TRBJ2-5; TRBD1 or TRBD2 may be the D gene (6 bases each). Trimming pared 0 bases from V and 5 bases from J, leaving 16 bases between. The CDR3 has 16 amino acids. CDR1 and CDR2 from the germline V gene are LNHNV and YYDKDF (reference sequence). The chain's CDR3 is CATSRDNPGAEETQYF. The CDR3 region has the DNA TGTGCCACCAGCAGAGATAATCCGGGGGCCGAGGAGACCCAGTACTTC. The full variable domain, rest sourced from reference TRBV15 and TRBJ2-5, is DAMVIQNPRYQVTQFGKPVTLSCSQTLNHNVMYWYQQKSSQAPKLLFHYYDKDFNNEADTPDNFQSRRPNTSFCFLDIRSPGLGDTAMYLCATSRDNPGAEETQYFGPGTRLLVL.

This clonotype has a handful of counts. The genes are TRBV19 and TRBJ2-7; no clear D gene. Trimming removed 6 bases from V and 7 bases from J, with 22 bases in between. This CDR3 contains 15 residues. Germline V CDR1 and CDR2: LNHDA, SQIVND (reference sequence). The CDR3 DNA reads as TGTGCCAGTAGCCCGATGAAGAACCGTGAGTTGGAGCAGTACTTC. This encodes CASSPMKNRELEQYF.

This sequence joins TRBV7-2 and TRBJ2-5; D gene ambiguous. V shed 4 bases and J shed 4 bases, with 10 bases lying between them. Per the germline V gene, CDR1 is SGHTA and CDR2 is FQGNSA. CDR3 length: 13 amino acids. This CDR3 reads CASSSDNRETQYF. CDR3 DNA: TGTGCCAGCAGCTCCGACAACCGAGAGACCCAGTACTTC.

The V and J genes are TRBV20-1 and TRBJ2-1; maybe TRBD2 (6 bases). The CDR3 extends over 14 amino acids. Trimming left V 5 bases short and J 2 bases short, with 13 bases between. From germline, CDR1 is DFQATT and CDR2 SNEGSKA (reference sequence). CDR3: CSALTGSAYNEQFF. CDR3 DNA: TGCAGTGCTCTAACCGGGAGCGCCTACAATGAGCAGTTCTTC.

The sample holds many counts of this clonotype. The V gene is TRBV5-1, the J gene TRBJ2-5; possible D gene TRBD1, 6 bases. Germline V gives CDR1 SGHRS, CDR2 YFSETQ. V lost 4 bases and J lost 0, with 19 bases in between. The CDR3 has 17 amino acids. The CDR3 is CASSKVRDTKYQETQYF. The CDR3 DNA is TGCGCCAGCAGCAAAGTCCGGGACACCAAGTACCAAGAGACCCAGTACTTC.